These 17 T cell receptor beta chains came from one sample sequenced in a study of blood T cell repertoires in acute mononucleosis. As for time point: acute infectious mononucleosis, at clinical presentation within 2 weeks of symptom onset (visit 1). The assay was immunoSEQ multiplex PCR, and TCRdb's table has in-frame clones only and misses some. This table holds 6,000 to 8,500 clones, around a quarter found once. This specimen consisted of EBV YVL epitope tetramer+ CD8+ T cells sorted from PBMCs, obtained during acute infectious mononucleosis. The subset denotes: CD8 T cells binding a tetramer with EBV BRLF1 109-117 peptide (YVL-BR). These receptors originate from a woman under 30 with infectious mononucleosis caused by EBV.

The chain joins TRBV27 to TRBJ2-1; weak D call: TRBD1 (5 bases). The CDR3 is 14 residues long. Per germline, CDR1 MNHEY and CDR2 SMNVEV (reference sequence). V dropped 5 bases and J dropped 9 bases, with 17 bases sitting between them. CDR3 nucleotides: TGTGCCAGCAGTAGCATCGGTTGGGGCGGTGAGCAGTTCTTC. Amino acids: CASSSIGWGGEQFF.

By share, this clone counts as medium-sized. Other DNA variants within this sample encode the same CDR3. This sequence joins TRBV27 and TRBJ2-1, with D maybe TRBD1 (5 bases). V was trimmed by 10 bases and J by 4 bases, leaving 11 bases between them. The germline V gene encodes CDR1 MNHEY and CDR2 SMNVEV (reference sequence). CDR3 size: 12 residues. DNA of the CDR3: TGTGCCACCACAGGCGGTTACAATGAGCAGTTCTTC. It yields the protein CATTGGYNEQFF.

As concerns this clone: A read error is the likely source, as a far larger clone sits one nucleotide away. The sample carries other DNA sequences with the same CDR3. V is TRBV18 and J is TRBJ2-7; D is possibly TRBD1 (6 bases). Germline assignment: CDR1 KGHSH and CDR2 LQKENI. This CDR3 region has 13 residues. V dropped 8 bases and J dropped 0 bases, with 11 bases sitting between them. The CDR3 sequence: CASSWTASYEQYF. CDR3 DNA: TGTGCCAGCAGTTGGACAGCCTCCTACGAGCAGTACTTC.

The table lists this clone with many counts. The CDR3 coding sequence is TGTGCCAGCATTCTGATAGGGGATGAGCAGTTCTTC. Amino acids: CASILIGDEQFF. V usage is TRBV11-2 and J usage is TRBJ2-1; weak D call: TRBD1 (5 bases). The CDR3 totals 12 residues. Germline lookup yields CDR1 SGHAT and CDR2 FQNNGV. V was pared by 7 bases and J by 8 bases, with 12 bases between.

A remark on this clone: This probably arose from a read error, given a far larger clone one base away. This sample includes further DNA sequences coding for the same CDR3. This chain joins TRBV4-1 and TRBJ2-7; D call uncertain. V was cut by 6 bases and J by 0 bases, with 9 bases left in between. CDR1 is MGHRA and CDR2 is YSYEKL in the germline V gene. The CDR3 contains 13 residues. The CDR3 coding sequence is TGCGCCAGCAGTTGGACGGCCTCCTACGAGCAGTACTTC. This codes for CASSWTASYEQYF.

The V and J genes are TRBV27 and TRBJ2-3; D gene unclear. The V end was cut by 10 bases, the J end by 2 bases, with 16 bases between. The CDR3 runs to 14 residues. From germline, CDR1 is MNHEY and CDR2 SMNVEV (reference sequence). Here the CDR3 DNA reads TGTGCCACCGGCCCCCTCGACAACACAGATACGCAGTATTTT. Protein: CATGPLDNTDTQYF.

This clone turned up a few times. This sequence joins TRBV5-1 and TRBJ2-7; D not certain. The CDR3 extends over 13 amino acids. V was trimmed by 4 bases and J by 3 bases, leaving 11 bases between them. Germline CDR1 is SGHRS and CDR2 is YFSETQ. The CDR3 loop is CASSQDPSYEQYF. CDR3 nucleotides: TGCGCCAGCAGCCAAGACCCCAGCTACGAGCAGTACTTC.

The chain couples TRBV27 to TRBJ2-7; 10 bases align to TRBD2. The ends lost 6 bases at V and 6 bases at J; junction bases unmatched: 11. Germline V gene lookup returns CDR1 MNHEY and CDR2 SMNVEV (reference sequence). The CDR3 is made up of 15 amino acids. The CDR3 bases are TGTGCCAGCAGCTTAGAACCTAGCGGGGGCAGCGAGCAGTACTTC. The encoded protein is CASSLEPSGGSEQYF.

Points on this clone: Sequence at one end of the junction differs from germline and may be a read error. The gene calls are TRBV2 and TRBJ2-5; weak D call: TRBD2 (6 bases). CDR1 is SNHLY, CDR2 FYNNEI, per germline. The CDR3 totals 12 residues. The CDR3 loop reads CASSGSQETQYF. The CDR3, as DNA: TGTGCTAGCAGCGGGTCCCAAGAGACCCAGTACTTC.

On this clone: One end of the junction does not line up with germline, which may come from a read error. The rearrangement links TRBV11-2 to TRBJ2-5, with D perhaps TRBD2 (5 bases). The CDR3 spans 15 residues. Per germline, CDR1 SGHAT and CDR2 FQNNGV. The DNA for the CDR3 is TGTGCCAGCATGAGGGAGTTGGCGGGCCAAGACACCCAGTACTTC. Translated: CASMRELAGQDTQYF.

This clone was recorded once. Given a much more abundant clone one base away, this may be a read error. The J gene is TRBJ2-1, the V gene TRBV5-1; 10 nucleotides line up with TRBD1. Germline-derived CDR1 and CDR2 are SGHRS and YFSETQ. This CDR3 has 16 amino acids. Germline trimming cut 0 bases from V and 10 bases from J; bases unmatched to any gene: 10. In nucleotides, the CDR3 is TGCGCCAGCAGCTTGGAGCCGGGACAGGGGAGCTACGAGCAGTTCTTC. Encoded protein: CASSLEPGQGSYEQFF.

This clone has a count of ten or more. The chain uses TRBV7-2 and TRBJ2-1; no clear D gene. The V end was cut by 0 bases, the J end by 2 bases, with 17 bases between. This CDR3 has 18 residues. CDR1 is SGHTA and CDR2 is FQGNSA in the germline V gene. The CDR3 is CASSLAGIAGTAYNEQFF. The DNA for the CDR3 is TGTGCCAGCAGCTTAGCGGGAATAGCAGGTACGGCCTACAATGAGCAGTTCTTC.

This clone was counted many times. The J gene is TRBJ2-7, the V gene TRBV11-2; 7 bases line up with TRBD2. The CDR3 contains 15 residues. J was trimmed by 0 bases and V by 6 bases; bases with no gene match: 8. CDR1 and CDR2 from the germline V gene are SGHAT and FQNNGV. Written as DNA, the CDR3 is TGTGCCAGCAGGAAAACCTCTAGCGGCTCCTACGAGCAGTACTTC. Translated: CASRKTSSGSYEQYF.

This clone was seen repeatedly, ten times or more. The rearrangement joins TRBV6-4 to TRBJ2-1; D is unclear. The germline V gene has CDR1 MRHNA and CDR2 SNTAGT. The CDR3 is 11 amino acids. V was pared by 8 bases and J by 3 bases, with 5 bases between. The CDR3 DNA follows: TGTGCCAGCGGGGTCTACAATGAGCAGTTCTTC. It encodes CASGVYNEQFF.

The CDR3 sequence is CASSAGQTYEQYF. CDR3 coding DNA: TGTGCCAGCAGCGCGGGACAGACTTACGAGCAGTACTTC. The chain carries TRBV28 and TRBJ2-7; a weak D match, TRBD1 (7 bases). The CDR3 loop spans 13 amino acids. CDR1 and CDR2 from the germline V gene are MDHEN and SYDVKM. The V end was cut by 6 bases, the J end by 4 bases, with 13 bases between. The full variable domain, completed using reference TRBV28 and TRBJ2-7, is DVKVTQSSRYLVKRTGEKVFLECVQDMDHENMFWYRQDPGLGLRLIYFSYDVKMKEKGDIPEGYSVSREKKERFSLILESASTNQTSMYLCASSAGQTYEQYFGPGTRLTVT.

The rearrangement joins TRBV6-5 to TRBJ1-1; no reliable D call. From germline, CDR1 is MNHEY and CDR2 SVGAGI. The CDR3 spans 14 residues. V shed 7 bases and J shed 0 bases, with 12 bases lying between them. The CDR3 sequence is CASKARWVNTEAFF. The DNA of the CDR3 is TGTGCCAGCAAGGCTCGGTGGGTGAACACTGAAGCTTTCTTT.

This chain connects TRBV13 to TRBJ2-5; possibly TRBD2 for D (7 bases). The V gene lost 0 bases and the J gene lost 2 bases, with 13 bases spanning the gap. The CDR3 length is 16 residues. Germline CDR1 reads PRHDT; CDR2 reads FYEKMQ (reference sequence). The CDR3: CASSLGRGGPQETQYF. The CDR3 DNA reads TGTGCCAGCAGCTTAGGCCGCGGGGGCCCTCAAGAGACCCAGTACTTC.